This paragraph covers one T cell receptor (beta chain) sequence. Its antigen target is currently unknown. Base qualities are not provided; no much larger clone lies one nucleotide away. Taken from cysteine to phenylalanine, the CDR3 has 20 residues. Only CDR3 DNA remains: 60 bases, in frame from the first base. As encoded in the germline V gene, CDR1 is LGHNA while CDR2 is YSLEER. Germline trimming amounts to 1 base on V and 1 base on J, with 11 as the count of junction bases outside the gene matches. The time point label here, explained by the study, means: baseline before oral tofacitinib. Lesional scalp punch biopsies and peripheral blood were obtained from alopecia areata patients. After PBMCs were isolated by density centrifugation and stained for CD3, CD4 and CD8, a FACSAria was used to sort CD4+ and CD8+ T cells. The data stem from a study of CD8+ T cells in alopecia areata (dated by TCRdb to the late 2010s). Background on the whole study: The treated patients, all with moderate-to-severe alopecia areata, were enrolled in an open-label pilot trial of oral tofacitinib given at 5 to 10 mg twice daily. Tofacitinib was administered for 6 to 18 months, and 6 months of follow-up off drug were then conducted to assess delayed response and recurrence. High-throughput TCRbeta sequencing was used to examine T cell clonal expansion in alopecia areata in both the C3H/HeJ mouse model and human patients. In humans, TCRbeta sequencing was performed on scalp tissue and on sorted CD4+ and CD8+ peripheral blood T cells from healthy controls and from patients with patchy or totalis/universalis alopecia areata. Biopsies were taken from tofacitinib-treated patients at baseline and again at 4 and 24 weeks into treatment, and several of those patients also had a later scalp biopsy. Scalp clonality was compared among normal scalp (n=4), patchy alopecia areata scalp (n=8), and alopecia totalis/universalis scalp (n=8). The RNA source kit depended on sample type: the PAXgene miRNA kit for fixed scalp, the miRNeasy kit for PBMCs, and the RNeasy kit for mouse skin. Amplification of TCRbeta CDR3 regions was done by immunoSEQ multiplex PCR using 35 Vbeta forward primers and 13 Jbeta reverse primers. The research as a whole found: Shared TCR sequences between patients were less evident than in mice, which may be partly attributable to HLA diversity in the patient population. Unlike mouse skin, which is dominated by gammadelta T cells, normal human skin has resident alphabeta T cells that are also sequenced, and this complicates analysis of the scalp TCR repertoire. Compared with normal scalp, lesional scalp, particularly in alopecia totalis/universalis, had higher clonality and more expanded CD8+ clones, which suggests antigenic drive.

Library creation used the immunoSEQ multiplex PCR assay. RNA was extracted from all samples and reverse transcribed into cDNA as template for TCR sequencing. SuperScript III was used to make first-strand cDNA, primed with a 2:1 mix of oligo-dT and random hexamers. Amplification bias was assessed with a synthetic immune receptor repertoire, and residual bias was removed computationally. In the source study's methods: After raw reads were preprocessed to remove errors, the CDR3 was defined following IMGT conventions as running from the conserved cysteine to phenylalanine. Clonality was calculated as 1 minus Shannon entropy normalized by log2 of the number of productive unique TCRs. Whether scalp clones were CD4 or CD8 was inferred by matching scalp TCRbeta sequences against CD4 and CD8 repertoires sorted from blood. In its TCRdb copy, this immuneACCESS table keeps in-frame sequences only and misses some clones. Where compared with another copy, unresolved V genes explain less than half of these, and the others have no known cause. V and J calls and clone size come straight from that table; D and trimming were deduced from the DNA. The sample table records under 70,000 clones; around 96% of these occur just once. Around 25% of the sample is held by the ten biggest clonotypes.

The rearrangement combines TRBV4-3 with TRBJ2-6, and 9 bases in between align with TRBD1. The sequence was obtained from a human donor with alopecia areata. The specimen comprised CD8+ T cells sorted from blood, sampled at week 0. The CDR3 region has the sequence CASSQGYLDRGFSGANVLTF. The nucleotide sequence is TGCGCCAGCAGCCAAGGTTATTTGGACAGGGGCTTTTCTGGGGCCAACGTCCTGACTTTC.